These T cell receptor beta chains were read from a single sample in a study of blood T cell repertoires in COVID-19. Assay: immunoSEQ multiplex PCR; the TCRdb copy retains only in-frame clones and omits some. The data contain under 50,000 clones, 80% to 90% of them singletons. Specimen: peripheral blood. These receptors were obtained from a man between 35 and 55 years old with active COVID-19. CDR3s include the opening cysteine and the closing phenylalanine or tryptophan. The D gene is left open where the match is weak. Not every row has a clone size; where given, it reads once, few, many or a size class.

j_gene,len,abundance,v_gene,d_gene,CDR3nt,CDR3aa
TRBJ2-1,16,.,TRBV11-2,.,TGTGCCAGCAGCTTAGAACGGGGAACTTCCTACAATGAGCAGTTCTTC,CASSLERGTSYNEQFF
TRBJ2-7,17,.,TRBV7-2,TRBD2,TGTGCCAGCAGTTCCCATCCCCTAGCGGGAGTTTCCAACGAGCAGTACTTC,CASSSHPLAGVSNEQYF
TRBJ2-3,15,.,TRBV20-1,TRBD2,TGCAGTGCTAGTGTGAGCGGGAGTGAAGCAGATACGCAGTATTTT,CSASVSGSEADTQYF
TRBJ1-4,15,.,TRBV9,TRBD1,TGTGCCAGCAGCGAGGGGGACAGGGGGCTTGAAAAACTGTTTTTT,CASSEGDRGLEKLFF
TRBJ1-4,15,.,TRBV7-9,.,TGTGCCAGCAGCCCGGCCAATCAGGGGACTGAAAAACTGTTTTTT,CASSPANQGTEKLFF
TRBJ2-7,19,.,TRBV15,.,TGTGCCACCAGCAGAGATTGGGTGTCATCACTAGGGAGCTCCTACGAGCAGTACTTC,CATSRDWVSSLGSSYEQYF
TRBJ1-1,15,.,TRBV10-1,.,TGCGCCAGCAGTGGGAACAGGGCATCGAACACTGAAGCTTTCTTT,CASSGNRASNTEAFF
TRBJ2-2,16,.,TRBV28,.,TGTGCCAGCAGTTTACAGCCAGGAAGATACACCGGGGAGCTGTTTTTT,CASSLQPGRYTGELFF
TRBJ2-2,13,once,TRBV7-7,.,TGTGCCAGCAGCCAGGAGGGCACCGGGGAGCTGTTTTTT,CASSQEGTGELFF
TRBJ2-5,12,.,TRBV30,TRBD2,TGTGCCTGGGGAGCGGGAGGAGAGACCCAGTACTTC,CAWGAGGETQYF
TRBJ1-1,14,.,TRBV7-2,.,TGTGCCAGCAGCTTATCACTTGGGAACACTGAAGCTTTCTTT,CASSLSLGNTEAFF
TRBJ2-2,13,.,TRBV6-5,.,TGTGCCTTCCGACTGACGAACACCGGGGAGCTGTTTTTT,CAFRLTNTGELFF
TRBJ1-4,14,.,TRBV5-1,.,TGCGCCAGCAGCCCCGGGAATGCTAATGAAAAACTGTTTTTT,CASSPGNANEKLFF
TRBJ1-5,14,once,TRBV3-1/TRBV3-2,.,TGTGCCAGCAGCCACAGGGGTGGCAATCAGCCCCAGCATTTT,CASSHRGGNQPQHF
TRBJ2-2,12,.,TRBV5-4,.,TGTGCCAGCAGCCAGGGTACCGGGGAGCTGTTTTTT,CASSQGTGELFF
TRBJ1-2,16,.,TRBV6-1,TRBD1,TGTGCCAGCAGTGAACCTCTGAACAGGGGGCACTATGGCTACACCTTC,CASSEPLNRGHYGYTF
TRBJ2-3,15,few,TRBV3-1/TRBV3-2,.,TGTGCCAGCAGTCCTCATTCTCCACAGGGAAGGGAGCAGTATTTT,CASSPHSPQGREQYF